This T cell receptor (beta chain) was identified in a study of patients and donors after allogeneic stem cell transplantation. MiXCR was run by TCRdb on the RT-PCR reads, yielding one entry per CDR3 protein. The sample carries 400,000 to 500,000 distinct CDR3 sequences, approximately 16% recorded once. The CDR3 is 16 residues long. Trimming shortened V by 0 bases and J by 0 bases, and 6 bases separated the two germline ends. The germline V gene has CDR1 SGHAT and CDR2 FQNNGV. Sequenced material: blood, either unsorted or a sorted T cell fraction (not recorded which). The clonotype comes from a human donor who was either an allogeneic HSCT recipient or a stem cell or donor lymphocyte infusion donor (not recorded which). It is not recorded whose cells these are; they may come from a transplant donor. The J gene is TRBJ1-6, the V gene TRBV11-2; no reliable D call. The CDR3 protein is CASSLDLSSYNSPLHF. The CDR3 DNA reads TGTGCCAGCAGCTTAGATTTGAGCTCCTATAATTCACCCCTCCACTTT.